This TCR beta chain is drawn from a study of beta chain features in type 1 diabetes. Study-level results: Naive, central memory and Treg TCRB repertoires appeared more alike in patients than in healthy donors. Lower insertion and higher deletion counts appeared at VDJ junctions in type 1 diabetes patients.

Expressed TCRB transcripts were sequenced after all isolated RNA was converted to cDNA. Clones were sequenced by immunoSEQ multiplex PCR, and TCRdb holds only the in-frame ones, with some missing. The sample holds 430,000 or so clones, approximately 10% seen once. Concerning this clone: The antigen remains unidentified.

The germline CDR1 and CDR2 sequences are SGHNT and YYREEE (reference sequence). Losses at the gene ends were 4 bases for V and 7 bases for J; bases not matched to a gene: 5. The CDR3 length is 13 residues. Sorting with CD45RO/CCR7/CD25/CD127/CD95/CD27 yielded naive, central memory, regulatory and stem-like memory CD4+ cells. The sequencing input was naive CD4+ T cells from blood. The gene calls are TRBV5-4 and TRBJ2-1, with 7 bases matching TRBD1. This TCR came from a woman under 30 in good health. The CDR3 DNA is TGTGCCAGCAGCATCGGGACAGATAATGAGCAGTTCTTC. Encoded protein: CASSIGTDNEQFF.